These 20 T cell receptor beta chains share one sample of origin, sequenced in a study of blood T cells in healthy people across ages. A second PCR, run for about 7 to 11 cycles, used a sample-barcoded 5' primer plus a J-beta primer mix. Each CDR3 protein is one row after TCRdb ran MiXCR on the 5' RACE reads. The sample has about 570,000 distinct CDR3 sequences, 25% to 30% seen once. Sequences were obtained from blood. The receptors were gathered from a woman between 65 and 79 years old in good health.

The V gene is TRBV12-3 or TRBV12-4, the J gene TRBJ1-1; possible D gene TRBD1, 5 bases. The CDR3 sequence is 16 residues long. V was clipped by 5 bases and J by 4 bases, with 20 bases between them. The CDR3 sequence is CASSPPEGRVGTEAFF. The CDR3 DNA sequence: TGTGCCAGCAGTCCCCCTGAAGGCAGGGTGGGCACTGAAGCTTTCTTT.

This clonotype has just a few counts. The chain joins TRBV2 to TRBJ2-5; TRBD1 aligns across 11 bases. The last part of the DNA fits TRBJ2-7 better; the J call may be wrong. The CDR3 has 17 residues. CDR1 is SNHLY, CDR2 FYNNEI, per germline. The CDR3 region has the DNA TGTGCCAGCAGTGAATTGGATCGGGACAGGGGGGCGTACGAGCAGTACTTC. Protein: CASSELDRDRGAYEQYF.

This clonotype has just a few counts. V gene TRBV7-2 combines with J gene TRBJ1-1; 7 bases are shared with TRBD1. V was pared by 3 bases and J by 1 base, with 5 bases of the junction left unmatched. The CDR3 is made up of 15 amino acids. Germline CDR1 and CDR2: SGHTA and FQGNSA. As DNA, the CDR3 is TGTGCCAGCAGCTTCCTCGGACAGGCGAACACTGAAGCTTTCTTT. Translation: CASSFLGQANTEAFF.

The rearrangement links TRBV4-1 to TRBJ2-5; no reliable D call. TRBJ2-7 explains the end of the DNA better; the J call may be wrong. The CDR3 contains 13 residues. CDR1 MGHRA and CDR2 YSYEKL come from the germline V gene. The DNA for the CDR3 is TGCGCCAGCAGCCAAGGCAGGCTCTACGAGCAGTACTTC. It yields the protein CASSQGRLYEQYF.

The chain joins TRBV27 to TRBJ2-7, with D possibly matching TRBD1 (6 bases). Germline CDR1 MNHEY, CDR2 SMNVEV (reference sequence). The CDR3 has 15 amino acids. Trimming took 2 bases from V and 0 from J, leaving 11 bases between them. DNA of the CDR3: TGTGCCAGCAGTTTAACAGGGCCCATCTCCTACGAGCAGTACTTC. Translating it yields CASSLTGPISYEQYF.

To note about this clonotype: The junction does not match germline at one end; this may be a read error. The chain has TRBV7-8 and TRBJ1-6; perhaps TRBD1 as D (5 bases). The CDR3 is 15 residues long. Germline-derived CDR1 and CDR2 are SGHVS and FQNEAQ. The CDR3 DNA reads TGTGCCAGCACCCACCCTGGGGCGGGGAACTCACCTCTCCACTTT. It translates to CASTHPGAGNSPLHF.

This clonotype was counted between two and nine times. The chain is built from TRBV24-1 and TRBJ2-1; 11 nucleotides align to TRBD2. The CDR3 runs 16 residues. The germline V gene encodes CDR1 KGHDR and CDR2 SFDVKD. After removal of 5 bases from V and 4 bases from J, the junction contained 6 bases not matched to a gene. This CDR3 reads CATSALLAGEYNEQFF. The CDR3 region has the DNA TGTGCCACCAGTGCCTTACTAGCGGGGGAGTACAATGAGCAGTTCTTC.

V gene TRBV4-1 combines with J gene TRBJ1-3; D unclear. V lost 4 bases and J lost 1, with 23 bases in between. Germline V gives CDR1 MGHRA, CDR2 YSYEKL. The CDR3 totals 19 residues. The CDR3 is CASSRSRGGDPPSGNTIYF. CDR3 DNA sequence: TGCGCCAGCAGCCGGTCCAGAGGTGGCGACCCACCTTCTGGAAACACCATATATTTT.

This sequence joins TRBV29-1 and TRBJ2-1; D is perhaps TRBD1 (5 bases). From germline, CDR1 is SQVTM and CDR2 ANQGSEA. The CDR3 totals 19 residues. The DNA for the CDR3 is TGCAGGGACGGGCCACCCACTCTCAGGGCCAGACCCCTCTCCAATGAGCAGTTCTTC. Translation: CRDGPPTLRARPLSNEQFF.

This clonotype occurred a few times. One junction end disagrees with the germline gene, perhaps due to a read error. This chain links TRBV11-2 with TRBJ2-1, with 11 bases matching TRBD2. Germline V gene lookup returns CDR1 SGHAT and CDR2 FQNNGV. The length of the CDR3 is 20 residues. The DNA of the CDR3 is TGTGCCAGCAGCTCCCCGGATAGCGGGGGGGCGGGTCACTCCTACAATGAGCGGTTCTTC. Amino acids: CASSSPDSGGAGHSYNERFF.

CDR3 in DNA: TGCAGCGTTGAACCCGGGGCTGAAGCTTTCTTT. This gives the protein CSVEPGAEAFF. V usage is TRBV29-1 and J usage is TRBJ1-1; D remains unclear. Between the trimmed V and J ends, which lost 2 bases and 6 bases, there was a span of 7 bases. This CDR3 spans 11 amino acids. Germline-derived CDR1 and CDR2 are SQVTM and ANQGSEA.

The gene calls are TRBV2 and TRBJ1-4; D gene uncertain. Germline assignment: CDR1 SNHLY and CDR2 FYNNEI. The V gene lost 6 bases and the J gene lost 7 bases, with 18 bases spanning the gap. The CDR3 consists of 15 residues. CDR3 DNA: TGTGCCAGCAGCGCGGACGGCCAACGAGGTGAAAAACTGTTTTTT. The encoded protein is CASSADGQRGEKLFF.

The rearrangement joins TRBV9 to TRBJ1-3; D gene unclear. This CDR3 spans 15 amino acids. The V gene's germline CDR1 is SGDLS and CDR2 YYNGEE. Trimming cost V 0 bases and J 2 bases, with 9 bases left between them. The CDR3 protein is CASSVAPGAGNTIYF. In nucleotides, the CDR3 is TGTGCCAGCAGCGTAGCCCCCGGCGCTGGAAACACCATATATTTT.

This chain uses TRBV11-1 with TRBJ2-2; D perhaps matches TRBD1 (6 bases). This CDR3 spans 13 amino acids. The V gene's germline CDR1 is SGHAT and CDR2 FQDESV (reference sequence). V lost 5 bases to trimming and J lost 6 bases, with 10 bases between them. The CDR3 DNA reads as TGTGCCAGCAGCCTTAGGGGGTCCGGGGAGCTGTTTTTT. Translation gives CASSLRGSGELFF.

The chain is built from TRBV12-3 or TRBV12-4 and TRBJ2-3, with D possibly matching TRBD1 (6 bases). Trimming removed 6 bases at V and 2 bases at J, with 24 bases between. CDR3 length: 18 amino acids. CDR3 nucleotide sequence: TGTGCCAGCAGACCGGGACACTCCCCAAATGCTTTCACAGATACGCAGTATTTT. The encoded protein is CASRPGHSPNAFTDTQYF.

Comments on this clonotype: Sequence at one end of the junction differs from germline and may be a read error. This chain links TRBV7-2 with TRBJ1-2, with D possibly TRBD1 on 6 matching bases. The CDR3 is 13 residues long. Germline CDR1 SGHTA, CDR2 FQGNSA. CDR3 region: CAGSEQGIYGYTF. The CDR3 coding sequence is TGTGCCGGCAGTGAACAGGGTATCTATGGCTACACCTTC.

The chain uses TRBV6-2 or TRBV6-3 and TRBJ2-4, with TRBD1 as a possible D gene (6 bases). CDR1 and CDR2 from the germline V gene are MNHEY and SVGEGT. V lost 7 bases and J lost 9, with 16 bases in between. The CDR3 has 13 amino acids. The CDR3 region is CASTPTGSSIQYF. CDR3 bases: TGTGCCAGCACGCCTACAGGGTCTTCCATTCAGTACTTC.

The chain employs TRBV25-1 and TRBJ2-3; D is uncertain. Between the trimmed V and J ends, which lost 2 bases and 3 bases, there was a span of 6 bases. Germline V lookup: CDR1 MGHDK, CDR2 SYGVNS. This CDR3 has 13 residues. Here the CDR3 reads CASSELMTDTQYF. DNA of the CDR3: TGTGCCAGCAGTGAACTTATGACAGATACGCAGTATTTT. The complete variable domain, with remaining parts taken from reference TRBV25-1 and TRBJ2-3, reads EADIYQTPRYLVIGTGKKITLECSQTMGHDKMYWYQQDPGMELHLIHYSYGVNSTEKGDLSSESTVSRIRTEHFPLTLESARPSHTSQYLCASSELMTDTQYFGPGTRLTVL.

This clonotype has only a few counts. The rearrangement uses TRBV20-1 and TRBJ2-3; 8 bases agree with TRBD2. Germline CDR1 is DFQATT and CDR2 is SNEGSKA (reference sequence). This CDR3 comprises 11 residues. CDR3 in amino acids: CTGQRGDTQYF. Here the CDR3 DNA reads TGCACCGGGCAGCGGGGGGATACGCAGTATTTT.

This clonotype has just a few counts. The chain uses TRBV29-1 and TRBJ1-1; possible D gene TRBD1, 5 bases. The V gene's germline CDR1 is SQVTM and CDR2 ANQGSEA. Trimming took off 7 bases at V and 8 bases at J, with 11 bases between the two ends. This CDR3 is built from 10 residues. This chain's CDR3 is CSAGYREAFF. CDR3 nucleotide sequence: TGCAGCGCCGGGTACAGGGAAGCTTTCTTT.